This T cell receptor (beta chain) was identified in a study of T cells in Graves' hyperthyroidism and ophthalmopathy (dated by TCRdb to between 2018 and 2021). Background for the entire study: Peripheral blood was sampled at the time of initial diagnosis, prior to any treatment. To identify TCR V-J signatures that set the groups apart, the researchers used a discovery cohort of about a hundred patients, made up of under 50 with Graves' ophthalmopathy and 57 with stable Graves' hyperthyroidism. Prospective prediction of ophthalmopathy was tested in an independent validation cohort consisting of 18 to 20 hyperthyroidism patients and 15 or so patients who later progressed to ophthalmopathy. For training and testing, the 95 to 100 patients in the discovery cohort were randomly divided in a 7:3 ratio. In addition, the study compared T-cell repertoires in thyroid tissue and in blood from five or six Graves' hyperthyroidism patients. After blood sampling, hyperthyroidism patients were treated with methimazole at a starting dose of 30 mg daily, and ophthalmopathy patients were treated with high-dose intravenous methylprednisolone. TCR Vbeta CDR3 sequencing of 120 to 150 peripheral blood samples (approximately 44 ophthalmopathy, 70 to 85 hyperthyroidism and roughly 17 progressor patients) is reported in the paper. Here is what the overall study found, with its caveats: In validation, the model predicted progression to ophthalmopathy a median of roughly six months before onset, with roughly 68% sensitivity and about 72% specificity. No statistical method was used to fix the sample size in advance, and group allocation was not hidden from the investigators. In cross-validation, a model built on a 13 V-J signature told ophthalmopathy apart from stable hyperthyroidism with less than 90% sensitivity and around 84% specificity, and in testing the same model reached 80%/75%. Most expanded thyroid clonotypes (frequency above 0.001) were also detected in blood, a finding suggesting that blood repertoires may reflect thyroid immune responses.

Graves' hyperthyroidism was defined as stable when no progression to ophthalmopathy occurred over 18 months of follow-up. Hyperthyroidism patients were aged 18 to 65 years and newly diagnosed, with disease duration of less than 2 months. Any patient with an uncontrolled infection, another autoimmune disease, pregnancy or lactation was excluded. Clinical symptoms, serum thyroxine and TRAb, thyroid ultrasound, and orbital computed tomography formed the basis for the diagnoses. Ficoll-Paque density gradient centrifugation was used to isolate PBMCs from around 10 ml of fresh peripheral blood. Trizol reagent was used to extract total RNA, and RNA quality was then checked on an Agilent 2100 Bioanalyzer. Turning to this clonotype: Its binding antigen is unknown. It has no much larger one-base neighbor in the sample; base qualities were not kept.

The CDR1 and CDR2 encoded by the germline V gene are MNHEY and SVGAGI. The CDR3 measures 17 amino acids from cysteine to phenylalanine. Of the read, only the CDR3 DNA is kept; its 51 bases are in frame from base 1. V and J are truncated by 3 bases and 1 base respectively, leaving an intervening sequence of 18 bases. TCR beta CDR3 regions were amplified from RNA transcripts. The first round of RT-PCR for the TCR CDR3 was performed with the HTBI primer set and the Qiagen OneStep RT-PCR kit. Libraries were constructed in a second round of multiplex PCR, after which size selection and purification were carried out. Sequencing of the libraries was done on an Illumina HiSeq2000 using paired-end 100 bp reads. In the authors' own workflow: SOAPnuke was used to process the raw data, with reads discarded if the reads contained adapters or uncalled bases, had a mean Phred below 15, or lacked an exact constant-primer or identifier match. High-quality paired reads were merged using COPE v1.2.5, and each unique nucleotide sequence was defined as a clonotype. Clonotypes were aligned to IMGT TRBV, TRBD and TRBJ reference segments using MiTCR v1.1. Only V-J combinations with frequency above 0.0001, covering roughly 99% of repertoires, were analysed. The TCS score was defined as F50 (clonal expansion) divided by E x V (chaos), with BLOSUM62-based TCRdist calculated between CDR3 peptides within each V-J. Welch's t-statistics and random forest reduced around 510 V-J features to roughly 13, which were used in a naive Bayes classifier (R e1071). TCRdb took the public reads, trimmed them with fastp at Q25, ran MiXCR for clone calling and kept in-frame beta chains. Every entry covers one CDR3 protein and lists the most common genes and DNA from its rows. In this record, the V and J calls reflect TCRdb's handling and not the investigators' own analysis. The sample profile shows 650,000 to 700,000 distinct CDR3 sequences; 17% of them were found once. The ten biggest clones cover roughly 15% of the sample.

The source is a man aged 45-65 years with Graves' hyperthyroidism. This chain joins TRBV6-5 to TRBJ1-1; the D region possibly corresponds to TRBD1 (6 bases align). Sequences were obtained from blood. CDR3 region: CASSYRDIRSPNTEAFF. The sequenced DNA is TGTGCCAGCAGTTATAGGGACATAAGATCCCCGAACACTGAAGCTTTCTTT.